A selection of T cell receptor beta chains follows, all from one sample in a study of blood T cell repertoires in COVID-19. Clones were read by immunoSEQ multiplex PCR, and TCRdb kept only the in-frame ones, dropping some. The data hold nearly 400,000 clones, with roughly 89% observed a single time. Sequenced input: PBMCs or T cells enriched from blood (not recorded which). The source is a woman aged 30 to 39 who had recovered from COVID-19. CDR3s include the opening cysteine and the closing phenylalanine or tryptophan. A D gene is named only where the DNA matches it firmly. Not all rows give a size; the values are once, few, many and, for expanded clones, a class.

>TRBJ1-1|-|-|TRBV7-7
CASSLGANTEAFF
TGTGCTAGCAGCTTAGGGGCGAACACTGAAGCTTTCTTT
>TRBJ1-2|-|-|TRBV4-3
CASSQALGVGYGYTF
TGCGCCAGCAGCCAAGCGTTAGGGGTCGGCTATGGCTACACCTTC
>TRBJ1-1|-|-|TRBV28
CASSPNAGRNTEAFF
TGTGCCAGCAGCCCAAATGCGGGGAGGAACACTGAAGCTTTCTTT
>TRBJ1-4|-|TRBD1|TRBV6-5
CASSYLTGRNEKLFF
TGTGCCAGCAGTTACTTGACAGGGCGAAATGAAAAACTGTTTTTT
>TRBJ2-2|-|-|TRBV7-8
CASSSPRVDLDEGGELFF
TGTGCCAGCAGCTCCCCGCGGGTCGACCTAGATGAAGGCGGGGAGCTGTTTTTT
>TRBJ1-5|-|TRBD1|TRBV30
CAWSVGTVSNQPQHF
TGTGCCTGGAGTGTGGGGACAGTTAGCAATCAGCCCCAGCATTTT
>TRBJ2-3|-|TRBD1|TRBV29-1
CSVGQGGPDTQYF
TGCAGCGTCGGACAGGGGGGGCCAGATACGCAGTATTTT
>TRBJ2-7|-|-|TRBV27
CASSTPGNYEQYF
TGTGCCAGCAGTACCCCGGGGAACTACGAGCAGTACTTC
>TRBJ1-4|-|TRBD1|TRBV2
CASSTPGDSSNEKLFF
TGTGCCAGCAGTACCCCCGGGGACAGCTCTAATGAAAAACTGTTTTTT
>TRBJ1-2|-|-|TRBV2
CASSEGRTMDGYTF
TGTGCCAGCAGTGAGGGGAGAACGATGGATGGCTACACCTTC
>TRBJ1-2|-|TRBD1|TRBV28
CAIPAWGQGNYGYTF
TGTGCCATCCCCGCCTGGGGACAGGGTAACTATGGCTACACCTTC
>TRBJ1-1|-|-|TRBV7-2
CASSLARWGENTEAFF
TGTGCCAGCAGCTTAGCGCGTTGGGGCGAGAACACTGAAGCTTTCTTT
>TRBJ1-3|-|TRBD1|TRBV18
CASSPMGQGFSGNTIYF
TGTGCCAGCTCACCAATGGGACAGGGATTCTCTGGAAACACCATATATTTT
>TRBJ1-2|-|TRBD1|TRBV30
CAWSETGGRYTF
TGTGCCTGGAGTGAAACAGGGGGCCGCTACACCTTC
>TRBJ2-2|-|TRBD2|TRBV12-3/TRBV12-4
CASSKAVLGRLFF
TGTGCCAGCAGTAAGGCAGTTCTCGGGAGGTTGTTTTTT
>TRBJ2-1|-|-|TRBV5-1
CASGAGSAGAGYNEQFF
TGCGCCAGCGGGGCTGGGTCGGCGGGGGCAGGATACAATGAGCAGTTCTTC
>TRBJ1-5|-|-|TRBV30
CAWSVASNQPQHF
TGTGCCTGGAGTGTAGCTAGCAATCAGCCCCAGCATTTT
>TRBJ2-1|-|TRBD2|TRBV24-1
CATSDRTSPYNEQFF
TGTGCCACCAGTGACCGGACTAGTCCTTACAATGAGCAGTTCTTC
>TRBJ1-1|-|-|TRBV27
CASSLSKIQFYTEAFF
TGTGCCAGCAGTTTATCGAAAATCCAGTTCTACACTGAAGCTTTCTTT
>TRBJ2-6|-|-|TRBV24-1
CATSDTVSSGANVLTF
TGTGCCACCAGTGATACCGTTAGCTCTGGGGCCAACGTCCTGACTTTC
>TRBJ1-3|once|-|TRBV28
CASSFSVGYRENTIYF
TGTGCCAGCAGTTTTTCGGTGGGATACAGGGAAAACACCATATATTTT
>TRBJ2-1|-|TRBD2|TRBV25-1
CASSRLAPDNEQFF
TGTGCCAGCAGCCGACTAGCGCCAGACAATGAGCAGTTCTTC
>TRBJ1-1|-|-|TRBV7-3
CASSSSTGRNTEAFF
TGTGCCAGCAGCTCCTCGACAGGCCGGAACACTGAAGCTTTCTTT
>TRBJ2-7|-|TRBD2|TRBV27
CVVRASGVYEQYF
TGTGTCGTCCGGGCTAGCGGGGTGTACGAGCAGTACTTC
>TRBJ2-1|-|TRBD2|TRBV7-9
CASTSFGGAYNEQFF
TGTGCCAGCACCTCTTTCGGGGGGGCCTACAATGAGCAGTTCTTC
>TRBJ2-2|few|-|TRBV7-3
CASGGAGPSPGELFF
TGTGCCAGCGGGGGGGCAGGGCCTTCTCCCGGGGAGCTGTTTTTT
>TRBJ2-1|-|TRBD2|TRBV27
CASRIWSGSSYNEQFF
TGTGCCAGCAGAATATGGAGCGGGAGCTCCTACAATGAGCAGTTCTTC
>TRBJ1-2|-|TRBD1|TRBV28
CASSSRQGETYGYTF
TGTGCCAGCAGTTCAAGACAGGGAGAAACCTATGGCTACACCTTC
>TRBJ1-3|-|-|TRBV18
CASSSDRGNTIYF
TGTGCCAGCTCATCTGACAGGGGAAACACCATATATTTT